This T cell receptor beta chain was found in a study of breast tumors, draining lymph nodes, adjacent tissues. Findings and limits, study-wide: That most tumor T cells come from lymph nodes remained unproven. Luminal-like breast cancer showed significantly higher tumor–nontumor repertoire similarity than basal-like.

TCRdb re-analysed the multiplex PCR reads in MiXCR, keeping a single row per CDR3 protein. The sample lists approximately 180,000 distinct CDR3 sequences, roughly 35% occurring once. The lymph nodes were axillary draining lymph nodes from breast cancer patients. V shed 7 bases and J shed 3 bases, with 16 bases lying between them. CDR1 and CDR2 from the germline V gene are SQVTM and ANQGSEA. The CDR3 is 14 amino acids. This clonotype was picked up many times. Its antigen is unidentified. Sequencing was carried out using axillary lymph node tissue. This receptor was obtained from a female donor with breast cancer. Some clones in this sample may be carry-over from other donors' samples. The J gene is TRBJ1-3, the V gene TRBV29-1; D remains ambiguous. The DNA of the CDR3 is TGCAGCGGAGGGAACATGGAGGGTGGAAACACCATATATTTT. Translated: CSGGNMEGGNTIYF.